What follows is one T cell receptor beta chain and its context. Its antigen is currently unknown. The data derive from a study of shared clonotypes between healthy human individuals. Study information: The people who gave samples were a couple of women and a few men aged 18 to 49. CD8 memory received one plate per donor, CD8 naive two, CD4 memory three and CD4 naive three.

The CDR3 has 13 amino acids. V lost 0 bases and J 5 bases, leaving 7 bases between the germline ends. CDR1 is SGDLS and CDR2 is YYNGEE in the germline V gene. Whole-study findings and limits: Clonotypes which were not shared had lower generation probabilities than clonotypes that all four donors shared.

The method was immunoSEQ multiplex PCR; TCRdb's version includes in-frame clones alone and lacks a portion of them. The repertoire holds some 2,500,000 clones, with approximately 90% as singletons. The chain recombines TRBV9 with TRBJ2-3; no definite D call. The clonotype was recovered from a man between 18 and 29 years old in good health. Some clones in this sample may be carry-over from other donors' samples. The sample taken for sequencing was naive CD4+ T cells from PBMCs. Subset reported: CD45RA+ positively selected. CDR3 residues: CASSVAWRDTQYF. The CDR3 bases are TGTGCCAGCAGCGTAGCGTGGCGAGATACGCAGTATTTT. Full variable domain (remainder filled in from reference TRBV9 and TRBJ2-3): DSGVTQTPKHLITATGQRVTLRCSPRSGDLSVYWYQQSLDQGLQFLIQYYNGEERAKGNILERFSAQQFPDLHSELNLSSLELGDSALYFCASSVAWRDTQYFGPGTRLTVL.